A single sample is the source of the 10 T cell receptor beta chains below, sequenced in a study of cytomegalovirus exposure and HLA in healthy donors. Researchers ran the PCR with 60 Vbeta and 13 Jbeta primers. Only in-frame clones appear in the TCRdb table, and some are missing; sequencing was by immunoSEQ multiplex PCR. The table has around 100,000 clones, around 81% seen once; the top ten hold about 4.9%. The sequenced sample was PBMCs. These receptors were collected from a man aged 35 to 55 in good health and CMV-seropositive.

In regard to this clone: The junction and the germline gene differ at one end; a read error may be behind it. CDR3 sequence reads: CAISEPSMAKNSQYF. For the CDR3, the DNA is TGTGCCATCAGTGAGCCTTCTATGGCCAAAAACAGTCAGTACTTC. The rearrangement uses TRBV10-3 and TRBJ2-4; no firm D call. The CDR3 contains 15 residues. Per germline, CDR1 ENHRY and CDR2 SYGVKD.

A single count supports this clone. This chain links TRBV10-1 with TRBJ2-1; 7 bases match TRBD2. The V segment lost 3 bases and the J segment 10 bases; nucleotides outside the gene matches: 3. Germline CDR1 WNHNN, CDR2 SYGVQD (reference sequence). The length of the CDR3 is 12 residues. The CDR3: CASSDMREEQFF. The CDR3 region has the DNA TGCGCCAGCAGTGATATGCGGGAGGAGCAGTTCTTC.

A few counts support this clone. J is TRBJ2-7 and V is TRBV5-1; 7 bases line up with TRBD1. Germline V CDR1 and CDR2: SGHRS, YFSETQ. Germline trimming cut 0 bases from V and 2 bases from J; bases unmatched to any gene: 5. This CDR3 spans 15 amino acids. In nucleotides, the CDR3 is TGCGCCAGCAGCTTGGAGCCCGGGACAGCCTACGAGCAGTACTTC. This translates into CASSLEPGTAYEQYF.

This clone was detected only a few times. The J gene is TRBJ2-2, the V gene TRBV5-1, with TRBD2 as a possible D gene (5 bases). The CDR3 has 17 residues. CDR1 SGHRS and CDR2 YFSETQ come from the germline V gene. Trimming left V 3 bases short and J 5 bases short, with 20 bases between. CDR3 region: CASSSRDGSWRTGELFF. Written as DNA, the CDR3 is TGCGCCAGCAGCTCGAGGGATGGGTCTTGGAGGACCGGGGAGCTGTTTTTT.

The V and J genes are TRBV4-1 and TRBJ1-5; 9 positions match TRBD1. The CDR3 runs 15 residues. V lost 5 bases, J lost 4 bases, and 6 bases stayed unmatched. CDR1 is MGHRA, CDR2 YSYEKL, per germline. The CDR3 region is CASSLGQGRNQPQHF. The CDR3 DNA sequence: TGCGCCAGCAGCTTGGGACAGGGACGAAATCAGCCCCAGCATTTT.

The CDR3 DNA reads as TGTGCCAGCAGTTTGGCCACTAGCGACGGGGAGCTGTTTTTT. Protein sequence: CASSLATSDGELFF. The rearrangement uses TRBV27 and TRBJ2-2; TRBD2 matches 7 bases. The CDR3 covers 14 residues. With V trimmed by 3 bases and J by 7 bases, 5 bases remained unmatched. CDR1 is MNHEY and CDR2 is SMNVEV in the germline V gene (reference sequence).

V gene TRBV9 combines with J gene TRBJ2-7, with no clear D. Trimming cost V 3 bases and J 4 bases, with 8 bases left between them. Germline V gene lookup returns CDR1 SGDLS and CDR2 YYNGEE. This CDR3 region has 12 residues. The CDR3 region is CASSASFYEQYF. Here the CDR3 DNA reads TGTGCCAGCAGCGCCTCTTTTTACGAGCAGTACTTC.

The chain couples TRBV5-1 to TRBJ2-2; D call uncertain. This CDR3 comprises 15 residues. Germline values: CDR1 SGHRS, CDR2 YFSETQ. V was clipped by 1 base and J by 3 bases, with 10 bases between them. The CDR3 is CASSLWAVDTGELFF. CDR3 DNA sequence: TGCGCCAGCAGCTTGTGGGCAGTAGACACCGGGGAGCTGTTTTTT.

The sample holds a few counts of this clone. The V and J genes are TRBV14 and TRBJ2-7; the D is unclear. The V end lost 4 bases, the J end lost 12 bases, and 13 bases lay between the germline ends. CDR3 length: 11 residues. Per germline, CDR1 SGHDN and CDR2 FVKESK. The DNA for the CDR3 is TGTGCCAGCAGCCCAGGCCTATTTCTGTACTTC. Protein: CASSPGLFLYF.

This chain joins TRBV19 and TRBJ2-3; 8 bases line up with TRBD2. The CDR3 is made up of 16 amino acids. Germline CDR1 LNHDA, CDR2 SQIVND (reference sequence). V was pared by 7 bases and J by 0 bases, with 9 bases of the junction left unmatched. The CDR3 nucleotides are TGTGCCAGTACCTCCACTAGCGGATTTAGCACAGATACGCAGTATTTT. It is translated as CASTSTSGFSTDTQYF.